This T cell receptor (beta chain) was identified during a study of glioma-infiltrating T cells after dendritic cell vaccination. Clones were sequenced by immunoSEQ multiplex PCR, and TCRdb holds only the in-frame ones, with some missing. The sample carries some 70,000 clones, around 86% recorded once. The germline gives CDR1 SGHNT, CDR2 YYREEE (reference sequence). The CDR3 covers 16 residues. V gave up 9 bases and J gave up 1 base; unmatched junction bases: 12. The material sequenced was blood, taken before dendritic cell vaccination. This chain uses TRBV5-4 with TRBJ2-1, with TRBD2 matching over 8 bases. The clonotype was recovered from a human donor with glioblastoma. The CDR3 DNA is TGTGCCACCTCACCGGGAGGCGGGGGGTCCTACAATGAGCAGTTCTTC. Encoded protein: CATSPGGGGSYNEQFF.